These 14 T cell receptor beta chains share one sample of origin, sequenced in a study of prognosis after radiotherapy for stage I lung cancer. It was by two-round multiplex PCR that TCR beta CDR3 was amplified from genomic DNA. Used in first-round PCR were primers specific to each TRBV and TRBJ gene. In TCRdb, the multiplex PCR reads were re-called with MiXCR into one record per CDR3 protein. The data contain over 25,000 distinct CDR3 sequences, around 46% of them singletons. The specimen was PBMCs, collected before or after stereotactic body radiation therapy (not recorded which). Receptor source: a donor over 45 with non-small cell lung cancer.

V and J are TRBV19 and TRBJ2-7, with 9 bases that match TRBD1. V gave up 4 bases and J gave up 4 bases; unmatched junction bases: 20. The V gene's germline CDR1 is LNHDA and CDR2 SQIVND (reference sequence). The CDR3 loop spans 19 amino acids. The CDR3 sequence: CASSTRTGASGLEAYEQYF. Here the CDR3 DNA reads TGTGCCAGTAGTACACGGACAGGGGCATCCGGACTAGAGGCGTACGAGCAGTACTTC.

On this clonotype itself: This could be a read error, since a much larger clone is one nucleotide away. This sequence joins TRBV7-9 and TRBJ1-2; no clear D gene. Germline lookup yields CDR1 SEHNR and CDR2 FQNEAQ (reference sequence). CDR3 length: 16 amino acids. The CDR3, as DNA: TGTGACAGCAGCTTAATGGGCTCCCCAGCTAACTATGGCTACACCTTC. Amino acid sequence: CDSSLMGSPANYGYTF.

By share, this clonotype ranks as medium-sized (0.01 to 0.1%). J is TRBJ1-5 and V is TRBV6-1; the D gene is possibly TRBD1 (5 bases). Germline assignment: CDR1 MNHNS and CDR2 SASEGT. V was clipped by 0 bases and J by 5 bases, with 8 bases between them. The CDR3 runs 14 residues. DNA of the CDR3: TGTGCCAGCAGTGAAGCTGGAGGGGATCAGCCCCAGCATTTT. This sequence encodes CASSEAGGDQPQHF.

The sample holds many counts of this clonotype. This chain links TRBV11-3 with TRBJ2-3; 8 bases are shared with TRBD2. CDR3 size: 19 residues. Germline CDR1 reads SGHNT; CDR2 reads YENEEA. V was clipped by 1 base and J by 4 bases; unmatched bases: 16. CDR3 in amino acids: CASSLGLTAGEPRADTQYF. DNA for the CDR3: TGTGCCAGCAGCTTAGGCCTAACAGCGGGGGAACCCCGCGCAGATACGCAGTATTTT.

V and J are TRBV4-3 and TRBJ2-7; D is perhaps TRBD2 (5 bases). The CDR3 extends over 13 amino acids. The V gene lost 0 bases and the J gene lost 9 bases, with 12 bases spanning the gap. The germline V gene has CDR1 LGHNA and CDR2 YSLEER. CDR3 residues: CASSQESNGMQYF. The CDR3 coding sequence is TGCGCCAGCAGCCAAGAGAGTAACGGGATGCAGTACTTC.

Of note for this clonotype: This is likely an artifact of a read error, given a far larger clone one base away. The V call is TRBV6-1, the J call TRBJ1-1, with D unresolved. V was trimmed by 5 bases and J by 3 bases, leaving 10 bases between them. Germline V lookup: CDR1 MNHNS, CDR2 SASEGT. The CDR3 consists of 13 residues. DNA for the CDR3: TGTGCCAGCAGTCACCGGAGCCACACTGAAGCTTTCTTT. It is translated as CASSHRSHTEAFF.

CDR3 nucleotide sequence: TGTGCCTGGAGCCTAACCGGGGAGCTGTTTTTT. Protein: CAWSLTGELFF. V gene TRBV30 combines with J gene TRBJ2-2; D is unresolved. Germline lookup yields CDR1 GTSNPN and CDR2 SVGIG (reference sequence). V lost 3 bases, J lost 5 bases, and 4 bases lay in between. The CDR3 runs 11 residues.

A remark on this clonotype: A far larger clone is only one base removed, so a read error is likely. This chain links TRBV12-3 or TRBV12-4 with TRBJ2-1, with 8 bases lining up with TRBD2. This CDR3 region has 18 residues. Trimming cost V 4 bases and J 2 bases; bases outside gene matches: 13. As DNA, the CDR3 is TGTGCCAGCAGTTACTGGGGACTAGAGGGAGAGGCCTACAATGAGCAGTTCTTC. Protein sequence: CASSYWGLEGEAYNEQFF.

As concerns this clonotype: Here the CDR3 omits its conserved ending phenylalanine or tryptophan, so a read error is the likely source. The V gene is TRBV27, the J gene TRBJ2-1; no definite D call. This CDR3 comprises 13 residues. V shed 5 bases and J shed 6 bases, with 11 bases lying between them. Per the germline V gene, CDR1 is MNHEY and CDR2 is SMNVEV (reference sequence). The CDR3 nucleotides are TGTGCCAGCAGTACTCTGTTGGGCAATGAGCAGTTCTTA. The encoded protein is CASSTLLGNEQFL.

V usage is TRBV6-2 or TRBV6-3 and J usage is TRBJ2-3; D not resolved. The CDR3 sequence is 16 residues long. Trimming shortened V by 5 bases and J by 0 bases, and 15 bases separated the two germline ends. Germline V gives CDR1 MNHEY, CDR2 SVGEGT. This CDR3 reads CASSEESDPSTDTQYF. The CDR3 DNA sequence: TGTGCCAGCAGTGAAGAATCCGATCCTAGCACAGATACGCAGTATTTT.

At least ten counts were recorded for this clonotype. This chain joins TRBV6-1 and TRBJ2-1; 9 bases match TRBD2. The CDR3 spans 19 residues. CDR1 and CDR2 (germline): MNHNS, SASEGT. V was pared by 5 bases and J by 0 bases, with 14 bases of the junction left unmatched. The CDR3 bases are TGTGCCAGCAGTTACAACCCGGCGGGAGGGGCCAGCTCCTACAATGAGCAGTTCTTC. As protein: CASSYNPAGGASSYNEQFF.

About this clonotype: Germline and junction disagree at one end, which may indicate a read error. The CDR3, as DNA: TGTGCCAGTAGTATTCAGGGGGTCAATGTGCAGTTCTTC. Protein product: CASSIQGVNVQFF. The gene calls are TRBV19 and TRBJ2-1; 7 nucleotides agree with TRBD1. Germline values: CDR1 LNHDA, CDR2 SQIVND (reference sequence). The CDR3 loop spans 13 amino acids. Complete variable domain (other parts from reference TRBV19 and TRBJ2-1): DGGITQSPKYLFRKEGQNVTLSCEQNLNHDAMYWYRQDPGQGLRLIYYSQIVNDFQKGDIAEGYSVSREKKESFPLTVTSAQKNPTAFYLCASSIQGVNVQFFGPGTRLTVL.

The chain couples TRBV11-2 to TRBJ2-7; a weak D match, TRBD2 (5 bases). CDR3 length: 15 amino acids. V was trimmed by 1 base and J by 1 base, leaving 11 bases between them. The germline CDR1 and CDR2 sequences are SGHAT and FQNNGV. The CDR3 coding sequence is TGTGCCAGCAGCTTAGGGGCGGGCTATTCCTACGAGCAGTACTTC. It specifies CASSLGAGYSYEQYF.

This chain uses TRBV20-1 with TRBJ1-2; TRBD1 might be the D (5 bases). Looked up from germline, CDR1 is DFQATT and CDR2 is SNEGSKA (reference sequence). This CDR3 is 17 amino acids long. V was pared by 2 bases and J by 2 bases, with 21 bases between. In DNA form, the CDR3 reads TGCAGTGCTAGACCAATACACCCAGGCAGGGAAAACTATGGCTACACCTTC. This sequence encodes CSARPIHPGRENYGYTF.